Listed here are 18 T cell receptor beta chains from one sample, sequenced in a study of cytomegalovirus exposure and HLA in healthy donors. Researchers ran the PCR with 60 Vbeta and 13 Jbeta primers. Assay: immunoSEQ multiplex PCR; the TCRdb copy retains only in-frame clones and omits some. Here the sample spans roughly 66,000 clones, about four fifths being singletons. Sequencing was performed on PBMCs. The receptors derive from a man aged 18 to 35 in good health and CMV-seropositive.

The chain employs TRBV6-4 and TRBJ2-1, with TRBD2 matching over 11 bases. V shed 8 bases and J 7 bases; nucleotides not matched to a gene: 10. This CDR3 comprises 15 residues. Germline lookup yields CDR1 MRHNA and CDR2 SNTAGT. The CDR3 sequence is CASSLRASGGNEQFF. DNA for the CDR3: TGTGCCAGCTCCCTCCGGGCTAGCGGGGGGAATGAGCAGTTCTTC.

The rearrangement joins TRBV27 to TRBJ2-6; TRBD2 might be the D (6 bases). The CDR3 spans 15 residues. Trimming cost V 8 bases and J 2 bases, with 13 bases left between them. Looked up from germline, CDR1 is MNHEY and CDR2 is SMNVEV (reference sequence). The CDR3 sequence is CASGTGGPGANVLTF. The CDR3 DNA reads TGTGCCAGCGGGACCGGGGGACCTGGGGCCAACGTCCTGACTTTC.

The gene calls are TRBV29-1 and TRBJ2-5, with 14 bases that match TRBD2. From germline, CDR1 is SQVTM and CDR2 ANQGSEA. V dropped 7 bases and J dropped 2; count of bases not matched to a gene: 6. The length of the CDR3 is 15 residues. The CDR3 loop reads CSAIGLAGGQETQYF. The CDR3 bases are TGCAGCGCAATAGGACTAGCGGGGGGACAAGAGACCCAGTACTTC.

The chain couples TRBV15 to TRBJ1-3, with TRBD1 as a possible D gene (5 bases). From germline, CDR1 is LNHNV and CDR2 YYDKDF (reference sequence). CDR3 length equals 16 residues. V lost 0 bases and J lost 0, with 9 bases in between. This CDR3 is CATSRDPDSSGNTIYF. As DNA, the CDR3 is TGTGCCACCAGCAGAGATCCTGACAGCTCTGGAAACACCATATATTTT. Full variable domain (missing parts from reference TRBV15 and TRBJ1-3): DAMVIQNPRYQVTQFGKPVTLSCSQTLNHNVMYWYQQKSSQAPKLLFHYYDKDFNNEADTPDNFQSRRPNTSFCFLDIRSPGLGDTAMYLCATSRDPDSSGNTIYFGEGSWLTVV.

The rearrangement uses TRBV7-6 and TRBJ2-5; no firm D call. The V end lost 4 bases, the J end lost 4 bases, and 10 bases lay between the germline ends. Germline CDR1 is SGHVS and CDR2 is FNYEAQ. The CDR3 sequence is 13 residues long. The CDR3 loop reads CASSSSVRETQYF. Here the CDR3 DNA reads TGTGCCAGCAGCTCTAGTGTCCGAGAGACCCAGTACTTC.

The rearrangement links TRBV5-4 to TRBJ1-2; the match to TRBD1 covers 12 bases. Looked up from germline, CDR1 is SGHNT and CDR2 is YYREEE (reference sequence). The CDR3 runs to 16 residues. The trim removed 3 bases at V and 8 bases at J, leaving 11 bases unmatched. The chain's CDR3 is CASSYSGTGGAYGYTF. CDR3 nucleotides: TGTGCCAGCAGCTATTCCGGGACAGGGGGCGCATACGGCTACACCTTC.

The chain combines TRBV30 with TRBJ1-3; 7 bases align to TRBD1. With 2 bases clipped from V and 4 bases from J, the junction kept 11 bases outside the gene matches. Germline CDR1 GTSNPN, CDR2 SVGIG (reference sequence). The CDR3 runs to 16 residues. The CDR3: CAWSLKDRAYGNTIYF. CDR3 nucleotides: TGTGCCTGGAGTTTAAAAGACAGGGCGTACGGAAACACCATATATTTT.

This clone was observed a handful of times. The CDR3 DNA reads as TGTGCCAGCGATTTAGGGGGCCCCGGGGAGCTGTTTTTT. It specifies CASDLGGPGELFF. The V call is TRBV2, the J call TRBJ2-2; 7 bases map to TRBD1. Germline CDR1 SNHLY, CDR2 FYNNEI. This CDR3 spans 13 amino acids. V gave up 8 bases and J gave up 6 bases; unmatched junction bases: 6.

V gene TRBV4-2 combines with J gene TRBJ2-1; 8 positions match TRBD2. Germline loops: CDR1 LGHNA, CDR2 YNFKEQ. The CDR3 runs to 15 residues. The ends lost 5 bases at V and 8 bases at J; junction bases unmatched: 11. In DNA form, the CDR3 reads TGTGCCAGCAGCGACGGGACTAGTTCGGGGGATGAGCAGTTCTTC. This translates into CASSDGTSSGDEQFF.

V is TRBV15 and J is TRBJ1-6, with 7 bases fitting TRBD1. CDR1 is LNHNV and CDR2 is YYDKDF in the germline V gene (reference sequence). V trimming: 6 bases; J trimming: 5 bases; junction bases outside the gene matches: 4. CDR3 length: 14 amino acids. CDR3 residues: CATSSDRDNSPLHF. The CDR3 nucleotides are TGTGCCACCAGTAGTGACAGGGATAATTCACCCCTCCACTTT.

The genes are TRBV28 and TRBJ2-7, with 8 positions matching TRBD1. V shed 5 bases and J 5 bases; nucleotides not matched to a gene: 8. In germline, CDR1 is MDHEN, CDR2 SYDVKM. The CDR3 has 14 residues. The CDR3 region has the DNA TGTGCCAGCAGTAAACCGGGACAGGAAGACGAGCAGTACTTC. Residues: CASSKPGQEDEQYF.

The chain is built from TRBV4-2 and TRBJ2-3; 11 bases fit TRBD2. The CDR3 contains 17 residues. CDR1 is LGHNA, CDR2 YNFKEQ, per germline. V was clipped by 5 bases and J by 6 bases; unmatched bases: 13. The CDR3 nucleotides read TGTGCCAGCAGCGAAACCCCACTAGCGGGGGCAACCGATACGCAGTATTTT. As protein: CASSETPLAGATDTQYF.

The chain employs TRBV5-8 and TRBJ2-1; D is perhaps TRBD2 (6 bases). Trimming shortened V by 5 bases and J by 7 bases, and 19 bases separated the two germline ends. CDR3 size: 15 residues. CDR1 SGHTS and CDR2 YDEGEE come from the germline V gene. CDR3 nucleotides: TGTGCCAGCAGTTCGGGACTCTACTCTGGGAATGAGCAGTTCTTC. Translated: CASSSGLYSGNEQFF. Full variable domain (rest looked up from reference TRBV5-8 and TRBJ2-1): EAGVTQSPTHLIKTRGQQATLRCSPISGHTSVYWYQQALGLGLQFLLWYDEGEERNRGNFPPRFSGRQFPNYSSELNVNALELEDSALYLCASSSGLYSGNEQFFGPGTRLTVL.

Note on this clone: A junction end diverges from the germline sequence, so it may reflect a read error. This chain connects TRBV7-7 to TRBJ2-5; 15 bases are a match to TRBD2. Germline lookup yields CDR1 SSHAT and CDR2 FNYEAQ (reference sequence). The CDR3 sequence is 16 residues long. CDR3 in DNA: TGTGCTAGCAGCTTAGGACTAGCGGGGGGGCCGGAGACCCAGTACTTC. Protein: CASSLGLAGGPETQYF. The full variable domain, completed using reference TRBV7-7 and TRBJ2-5, is GAGVSQSPRYKVTKRGQDVTLRCDPISSHATLYWYQQALGQGPEFLTYFNYEAQPDKSGLPSDRFSAERPEGSISTLTIQRTEQRDSAMYRCASSLGLAGGPETQYFGPGTRLLVL.

V gene TRBV4-1 combines with J gene TRBJ1-2; D perhaps matches TRBD1 (5 bases). The CDR3 runs 15 residues. The germline V gene encodes CDR1 MGHRA and CDR2 YSYEKL. The V end lost 3 bases, the J end lost 0 bases, and 11 bases lay between the germline ends. The CDR3 protein is CASSQNQGTNYGYTF. CDR3 nucleotides: TGCGCCAGCAGCCAGAATCAGGGTACTAACTATGGCTACACCTTC.

V gene TRBV2 combines with J gene TRBJ2-3, with 8 nucleotides matching TRBD1. CDR1 and CDR2 (germline): SNHLY, FYNNEI. CDR3 length equals 16 residues. The ends lost 4 bases at V and 5 bases at J; junction bases unmatched: 11. CDR3 sequence (DNA): TGTGCCAGCAGTGGATGGCCGGGACAGGAGTTAGATACGCAGTATTTT. It encodes CASSGWPGQELDTQYF. The variable domain in full, completed from reference TRBV2 and TRBJ2-3, reads EPEVTQTPSHQVTQMGQEVILRCVPISNHLYFYWYRQILGQKVEFLVSFYNNEISEKSEIFDDQFSVERPDGSNFTLKIRSTKLEDSAMYFCASSGWPGQELDTQYFGPGTRLTVL.

The rearrangement links TRBV11-3 to TRBJ1-1; D is undetermined. V was cut by 1 base and J by 3 bases, with 12 bases left in between. Germline V gives CDR1 SGHNT, CDR2 YENEEA. The CDR3 has 15 residues. The CDR3 bases are TGTGCCAGCAGCTTAGGTTTCGACGGGGACACTGAAGCTTTCTTT. Protein sequence: CASSLGFDGDTEAFF.

The rearrangement links TRBV30 to TRBJ2-1, with a possible D match to TRBD2 (6 bases). CDR1 is GTSNPN and CDR2 is SVGIG in the germline V gene (reference sequence). The V and J ends lost 1 base and 3 bases respectively, with 10 bases between them. The CDR3 has 14 amino acids. The CDR3 here is CAWSGGDGYNEQFF. DNA for the CDR3: TGTGCCTGGAGTGGGGGGGATGGCTACAATGAGCAGTTCTTC.